What follows are 14 T cell receptor beta chains derived from one specimen sequenced in a study of cytomegalovirus exposure and HLA in healthy donors. 60 Vbeta and 13 Jbeta primers were used in PCR. Assay: immunoSEQ multiplex PCR; the TCRdb copy retains only in-frame clones and omits some. The repertoire has roughly 130,000 clones, roughly four fifths of them found once; the top ten carry roughly 6.3%. Sequencing was performed on PBMCs. The receptor set was obtained from a woman between 50 and 59 years old in good health and CMV-seropositive.

The gene calls are TRBV4-1 and TRBJ2-6, with 7 positions matching TRBD1. V lost 0 bases to trimming and J lost 4 bases; unmatched junction nucleotides: 12. CDR1 is MGHRA and CDR2 is YSYEKL in the germline V gene. The CDR3 contains 19 residues. This CDR3 is CASSQDKVTGIRGANVLTF. CDR3 DNA: TGCGCCAGCAGCCAAGATAAGGTGACAGGGATAAGAGGGGCCAACGTCCTGACTTTC.

The chain couples TRBV5-5 to TRBJ1-2; D ambiguous. The CDR3 runs 13 residues. Between the trimmed V and J ends, which lost 3 bases and 4 bases, there was a span of 10 bases. Germline CDR1 and CDR2: SGHKS and YYEKEE (reference sequence). The CDR3 region is CASSSGGAYGYTF. The CDR3 coding sequence is TGTGCCAGCAGCTCGGGAGGTGCCTATGGCTACACCTTC.

Only a few counts were recorded for this clone. This chain links TRBV18 with TRBJ1-5, with D possibly being TRBD1 (5 bases). V was shortened by 4 bases and J by 3 bases, with 16 bases between the two germline ends. Germline V gene sequence: CDR1 KGHSH, CDR2 LQKENI. The CDR3 runs to 16 residues. The CDR3 nucleotides read TGTGCCAGCTCACTCTCAGTGGGCAGGGCCAATCAGCCCCAGCATTTT. Translation gives CASSLSVGRANQPQHF. The complete variable domain, with remaining parts taken from reference TRBV18 and TRBJ1-5, reads NAGVMQNPRHLVRRRGQEARLRCSPMKGHSHVYWYRQLPEEGLKFMVYLQKENIIDESGMPKERFSAEFPKEGPSILRIQQVVRGDSAAYFCASSLSVGRANQPQHFGDGTRLSIL.

This chain uses TRBV5-1 with TRBJ2-3, with a tentative D call TRBD2 (5 bases). This CDR3 comprises 14 residues. Germline V gives CDR1 SGHRS, CDR2 YFSETQ. Trimming stripped 4 bases from V and 6 bases from J, with 15 bases between. The CDR3 bases are TGCGCCAGCAGCGCCTTCGGGGATGGGGATACGCAGTATTTT. It yields the protein CASSAFGDGDTQYF.

The chain recombines TRBV4-1 with TRBJ2-7, with D possibly TRBD1 on 6 matching bases. The CDR3 consists of 15 residues. Germline loops: CDR1 MGHRA, CDR2 YSYEKL. V lost 0 bases to trimming and J lost 6 bases, with 15 bases between them. The CDR3 DNA is TGCGCCAGCAGCCAAGAGCAAGGGGGAAACTTCGAGCAGTACTTC. Its translation is CASSQEQGGNFEQYF.

The rearrangement links TRBV6-5 to TRBJ2-5; 8 positions match TRBD1. The CDR3 contains 16 residues. V lost 0 bases, J lost 4 bases, and 7 bases stayed unmatched. Germline V gene lookup returns CDR1 MNHEY and CDR2 SVGAGI. The CDR3 loop is CASSYSRTGLIETQYF. The CDR3 DNA sequence: TGTGCCAGCAGTTACTCCCGGACAGGGCTGATAGAGACCCAGTACTTC.

V is TRBV6-1 and J is TRBJ2-5; the match to TRBD2 covers 7 bases. Trimming took 3 bases from V and 5 from J; bases not matched to a gene: 0. The CDR3 covers 12 residues. Germline lookup yields CDR1 MNHNS and CDR2 SASEGT. CDR3 nucleotide sequence: TGTGCCAGCAGTGAGGGGGGGGAGACCCAGTACTTC. It codes for CASSEGGETQYF.

This rearrangement joins TRBV12-5 to TRBJ2-2, with D possibly being TRBD2 (6 bases). V lost 2 bases to trimming and J lost 0 bases, with 7 bases between them. The CDR3 runs 15 residues. Germline CDR1 reads LGHNT; CDR2 reads FRNRAP. The CDR3 DNA follows: TGTGCTAGTGGTTTGATAGCGGCGAACACCGGGGAGCTGTTTTTT. Encoded protein: CASGLIAANTGELFF.

The CDR3 sequence: CASSPSAKNIQYF. DNA for the CDR3: TGTGCCAGCAGCCCTTCAGCCAAAAACATTCAGTACTTC. This chain links TRBV6-1 with TRBJ2-4; D gene uncertain. CDR3 size: 13 residues. Germline CDR1 is MNHNS and CDR2 is SASEGT. The V and J ends lost 6 bases and 0 bases respectively, with 6 bases between them.

The chain carries TRBV2 and TRBJ1-1; D may be TRBD1 (5 bases). With 6 bases removed from V and 5 bases from J, the gap between germline ends came to 13 bases. From germline, CDR1 is SNHLY and CDR2 FYNNEI. The CDR3 extends over 13 amino acids. CDR3 sequence: CASRHPRVTEAFF. CDR3 DNA sequence: TGTGCCAGCAGGCACCCCAGGGTGACTGAAGCTTTCTTT.

The rearrangement joins TRBV18 to TRBJ2-1, with D maybe TRBD2 (6 bases). CDR1 and CDR2 (germline): KGHSH, LQKENI. Trimming stripped 2 bases from V and 7 bases from J, with 15 bases between. This CDR3 has 15 amino acids. The DNA of the CDR3 is TGTGCCAGCTCACCAAATATGGGGAGCGGGAATGAGCAGTTCTTC. Protein product: CASSPNMGSGNEQFF.

In this sample, this clone turned up a few times. The genes are TRBV6-6 and TRBJ1-2; D is uncertain. This CDR3 comprises 14 residues. V lost 2 bases to trimming and J lost 1 base, with 8 bases between them. Per the germline V gene, CDR1 is MNHNY and CDR2 is SVGAGI (reference sequence). As DNA, the CDR3 is TGTGCCAGCAGTTACCGGGAGGATAACTATGGCTACACCTTC. It codes for CASSYREDNYGYTF.

J is TRBJ1-1 and V is TRBV5-1; possible D gene TRBD1, 5 bases. CDR1 is SGHRS and CDR2 is YFSETQ in the germline V gene. The CDR3 is made up of 13 amino acids. V lost 2 bases and J lost 3, with 8 bases in between. The CDR3 spells CASSLLGDTEAFF. The CDR3 region has the DNA TGCGCCAGCAGCTTATTAGGGGACACTGAAGCTTTCTTT. Variable domain in full (rest from reference TRBV5-1 and TRBJ1-1): KAGVTQTPRYLIKTRGQQVTLSCSPISGHRSVSWYQQTPGQGLQFLFEYFSETQRNKGNFPGRFSGRQFSNSRSEMNVSTLELGDSALYLCASSLLGDTEAFFGQGTRLTVV.

This clone was detected once. The chain combines TRBV9 with TRBJ2-5, with D possibly matching TRBD2 (6 bases). The CDR3 has 13 amino acids. V was cut by 3 bases and J by 1 base, with 7 bases left in between. Germline CDR1 reads SGDLS; CDR2 reads YYNGEE. The CDR3 DNA sequence: TGTGCCAGCAGCGAGGGACTCCAAGAGACCCAGTACTTC. Its protein is CASSEGLQETQYF.